Listed below are T cell receptor beta chains from one sample, sequenced in a study of graft-versus-host responses after intestinal transplantation. The protocol was immunoSEQ multiplex PCR, while the TCRdb copy is restricted to in-frame clones and leaves out a portion. The sample records 85,000 to 90,000 clones, 75% to 90% being singletons. The antigens these receptors bind are not known. The source was unstimulated CD8+ T cells sorted from spleen or lymph node cells, collected before intestinal transplant. Source of these receptors: a human donor who received an intestinal transplant. Both conserved end residues are part of each CDR3. The D gene is left open where the match is weak. Clone size is not always given. Where it is, it says once, few, many or a class for expanded clones.

D,V,size,J,CDR3,DNA
TRBD1,TRBV5-1,NA,TRBJ2-5,CASSLAGTGRETQYF,TGCGCCAGCAGCTTGGCCGGGACAGGGCGAGAGACCCAGTACTTC
TRBD1,TRBV29-1,NA,TRBJ2-1,CSEAGTDYNEQFF,TGCAGCGAGGCCGGGACAGATTACAATGAGCAGTTCTTC
NA,TRBV10-1,NA,TRBJ1-1,CASSPTGTQAFF,TGCGCCAGCTCCCCAACCGGGACACAAGCTTTCTTT
TRBD1,TRBV4-1,once,TRBJ1-1,CATSREGAGGHFSEAFF,TGCGCCACCAGCCGGGAGGGGGCAGGGGGACATTTTTCTGAAGCTTTCTTT
TRBD1,TRBV4-1,NA,TRBJ1-5,CASSQREQGPLQPQHF,TGCGCCAGCAGCCAAAGGGAACAGGGGCCCCTTCAGCCCCAGCATTTT
NA,TRBV6-5,NA,TRBJ1-5,CASSYTPGQPQHF,TGTGCCAGCAGTTACACGCCGGGACAGCCCCAGCATTTT
NA,TRBV14,NA,TRBJ2-7,CASSPGPGNYEQYF,TGTGCCAGCAGCCCCGGGCCTGGGAACTACGAGCAGTACTTC
NA,TRBV5-6,NA,TRBJ1-2,CASNLNTAFYGYPVYGYTF,TGTGCCAGCAACTTGAACACAGCCTTCTATGGCTACCCTGTCTATGGCTACACCTTC
TRBD2,TRBV6-4,NA,TRBJ2-5,CASSGDPGLVLQETQYF,TGTGCCAGCAGTGGGGACCCGGGACTAGTATTACAAGAGACCCAGTACTTC
NA,TRBV15,NA,TRBJ2-7,CATSRPGQITYEQYF,TGTGCCACCAGCAGACCCGGACAGATCACCTACGAGCAGTACTTC
NA,TRBV28,NA,TRBJ2-3,CASSLSGTQYF,TGTGCCAGCAGTTTAAGTGGAACGCAGTATTTT
NA,TRBV13,NA,TRBJ2-3,CASSPLSQYF,TGTGCCAGCAGCCCGCTATCGCAGTATTTT
NA,TRBV21-1,NA,TRBJ1-5,CASSTTRDRECNSNQPQHF,TGTGCCAGCAGCACCACCCGGGACAGGGAGTGTAATAGCAATCAGCCCCAGCATTTT
NA,TRBV10-2,NA,TRBJ2-1,CASKTWAFGDEQFF,TGCGCCAGCAAAACATGGGCCTTCGGGGATGAGCAGTTCTTC
TRBD2,TRBV27,NA,TRBJ2-7,CASSQGGGGLDEQYF,TGTGCCAGCAGTCAAGGAGGCGGGGGGCTCGACGAGCAGTACTTC
TRBD1,TRBV2,NA,TRBJ1-2,CASRVRDSLYGYTF,TGTGCCAGCAGAGTACGGGACAGCCTTTATGGCTACACCTTC
TRBD2,TRBV29-1,NA,TRBJ2-1,CSVLGGPYNEQFF,TGCAGCGTTTTGGGAGGGCCTTACAATGAGCAGTTCTTC
NA,TRBV7-6,NA,TRBJ1-5,CASSLYPGDQPQHF,TGTGCCAGCAGCTTATATCCAGGGGATCAGCCCCAGCATTTT
NA,TRBV6-5,NA,TRBJ2-3,CASSSLGDTQYF,TGTGCCAGCAGTTCCCTTGGAGATACGCAGTATTTT
NA,TRBV5-4,NA,TRBJ2-3,CASSGGVLDTDTQYF,TGTGCCAGCAGTGGTGGAGTATTGGACACAGATACGCAGTATTTT
NA,TRBV5-1,NA,TRBJ2-5,CASSFGYQETQYF,TGCGCCAGCAGCTTCGGGTACCAAGAGACCCAGTACTTC
NA,TRBV10-1,NA,TRBJ2-7,CASSEDGAYEQYF,TGCGCCAGCAGTGAGGACGGAGCCTACGAGCAGTACTTC
TRBD2,TRBV9,NA,TRBJ2-1,CASSVSGSSYNEQFF,TGTGCCAGCAGCGTAAGCGGGAGCTCCTACAATGAGCAGTTCTTC
NA,TRBV11-3,NA,TRBJ2-5,CASSLAGGLETQYF,TGTGCCAGCAGCTTAGCGGGGGGCCTGGAGACCCAGTACTTC
NA,TRBV18,NA,TRBJ1-3,CASSPLPGADQKIGNTIYF,TGTGCCAGCTCACCACTTCCCGGGGCAGACCAGAAGATTGGAAACACCATATATTTT
NA,TRBV4-1,NA,TRBJ2-3,CASSPEVQDTQYF,TGCGCCAGCAGCCCAGAGGTCCAGGATACGCAGTATTTT
NA,TRBV11-1,NA,TRBJ1-1,CASSLSGNTEAFF,TGTGCCAGCAGCTTATCAGGGAACACTGAAGCTTTCTTT
TRBD2,TRBV10-3,few,TRBJ2-7,CAIRPAGGRYEQYF,TGTGCCATCAGACCAGCGGGGGGACGCTACGAGCAGTACTTC
NA,TRBV27,NA,TRBJ2-7,CASRDRDGLLYEQYF,TGTGCCAGCAGAGATCGGGACGGCCTCCTCTACGAGCAGTACTTC
NA,TRBV28,NA,TRBJ2-4,CATKATGAQNIQYF,TGTGCCACAAAAGCAACGGGCGCACAAAACATTCAGTACTTC
NA,TRBV11-2,NA,TRBJ2-2,CASSTGLSNTGELFF,TGTGCCAGCAGTACGGGACTTTCAAACACCGGGGAGCTGTTTTTT
NA,TRBV10-1,NA,TRBJ2-1,CASSELRGASNEQFF,TGCGCCAGCAGTGAGTTGAGGGGGGCCTCCAATGAGCAGTTCTTC
NA,TRBV7-9,medium-sized,TRBJ1-3,CASSPDRRLTASGNTIYF,TGTGCCAGCAGCCCAGACAGGCGGCTTACTGCTTCTGGAAACACCATATATTTT
TRBD1,TRBV15,once,TRBJ2-2,CATSPDRGRGGELFF,TGTGCCACCAGCCCGGACAGGGGGCGCGGCGGGGAGCTGTTTTTT
NA,TRBV7-6,NA,TRBJ2-3,CASSLEGAGDTDTQYF,TGTGCCAGCAGCTTAGAAGGGGCAGGGGACACAGATACGCAGTATTTT
TRBD1,TRBV18,NA,TRBJ1-4,CASSPRDREEKLFF,TGTGCCAGCTCCCCCCGGGACAGGGAAGAAAAACTGTTTTTT
TRBD1,TRBV29-1,NA,TRBJ2-7,CSASGTGGYEQYF,TGCAGCGCCTCCGGGACAGGGGGCTACGAGCAGTACTTC
NA,TRBV2,NA,TRBJ1-2,CASSDRTGHGYTF,TGTGCCAGCAGTGATCGCACAGGTCATGGCTACACCTTC
NA,TRBV7-4,NA,TRBJ1-2,CASSLALGGRGYGYTF,TGTGCCAGCAGCTTAGCGCTCGGGGGCAGGGGCTATGGCTACACCTTC
NA,TRBV21-1,once,TRBJ1-4,CASSKNFNEKLFF,TGTGCCAGCAGCAAAAACTTTAATGAAAAACTGTTTTTT
TRBD1,TRBV27,few,TRBJ2-7,CASSQADRAYEQYF,TGTGCCAGCAGTCAAGCGGACAGGGCCTACGAGCAGTACTTC
NA,TRBV7-6,NA,TRBJ2-7,CASSVSQGPPSYEQYF,TGTGCCAGCAGCGTATCCCAGGGCCCACCCTCCTACGAGCAGTACTTC
TRBD1,TRBV6-5,once,TRBJ2-2,CATRTGGREELFF,TGTGCCACCCGGACAGGGGGGCGAGAGGAGCTGTTTTTT
NA,TRBV5-4,NA,TRBJ2-7,CARRKSYEQYF,TGTGCCAGAAGAAAGAGCTACGAGCAGTACTTC
NA,TRBV5-1,once,TRBJ2-5,CASSLAGGPETQYF,TGCGCCAGCAGCTTGGCCGGGGGGCCGGAGACCCAGTACTTC